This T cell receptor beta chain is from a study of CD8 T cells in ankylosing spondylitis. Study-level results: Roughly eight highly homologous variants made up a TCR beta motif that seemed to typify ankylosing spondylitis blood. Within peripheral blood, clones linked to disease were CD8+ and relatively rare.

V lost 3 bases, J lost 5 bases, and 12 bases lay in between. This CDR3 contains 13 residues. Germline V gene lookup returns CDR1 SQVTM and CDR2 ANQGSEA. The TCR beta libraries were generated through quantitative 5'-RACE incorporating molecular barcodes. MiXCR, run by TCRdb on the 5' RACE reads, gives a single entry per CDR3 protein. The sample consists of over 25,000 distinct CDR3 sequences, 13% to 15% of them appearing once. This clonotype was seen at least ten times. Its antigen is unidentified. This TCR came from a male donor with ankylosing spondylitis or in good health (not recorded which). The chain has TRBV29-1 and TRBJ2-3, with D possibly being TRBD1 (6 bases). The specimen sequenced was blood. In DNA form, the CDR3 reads TGCAGCGTTGAGGAGCGAGGGGGAGATACGCAGTATTTT. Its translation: CSVEERGGDTQYF.